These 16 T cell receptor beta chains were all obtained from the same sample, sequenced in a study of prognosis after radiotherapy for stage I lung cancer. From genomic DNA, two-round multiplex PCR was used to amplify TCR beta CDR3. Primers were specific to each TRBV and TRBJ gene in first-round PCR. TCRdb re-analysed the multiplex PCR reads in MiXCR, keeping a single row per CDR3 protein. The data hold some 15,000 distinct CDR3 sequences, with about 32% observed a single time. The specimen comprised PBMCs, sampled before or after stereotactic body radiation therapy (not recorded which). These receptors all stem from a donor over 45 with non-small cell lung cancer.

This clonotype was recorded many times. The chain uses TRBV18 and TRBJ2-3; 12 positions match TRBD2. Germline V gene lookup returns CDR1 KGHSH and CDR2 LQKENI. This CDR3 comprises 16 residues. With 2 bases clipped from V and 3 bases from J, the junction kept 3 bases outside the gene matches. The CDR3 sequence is CASSPVTSGGTDTQYF. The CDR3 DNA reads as TGTGCCAGCTCACCAGTAACTAGCGGGGGGACAGATACGCAGTATTTT.

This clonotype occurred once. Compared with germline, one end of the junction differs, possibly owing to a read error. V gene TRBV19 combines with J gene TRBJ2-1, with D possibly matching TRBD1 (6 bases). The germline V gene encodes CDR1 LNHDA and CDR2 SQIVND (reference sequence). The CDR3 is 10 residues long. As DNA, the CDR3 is TGTGCCAGTAGTACCCACAGGGTTAAGTTC. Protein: CASSTHRVKF.

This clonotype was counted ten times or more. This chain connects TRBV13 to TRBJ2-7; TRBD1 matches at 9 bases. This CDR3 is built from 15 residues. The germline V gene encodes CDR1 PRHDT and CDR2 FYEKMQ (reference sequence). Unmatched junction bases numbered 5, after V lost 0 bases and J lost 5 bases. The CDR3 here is CASSLGGQGSNEQYF. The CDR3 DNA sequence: TGTGCCAGCAGCTTAGGGGGACAGGGCTCGAACGAGCAGTACTTC.

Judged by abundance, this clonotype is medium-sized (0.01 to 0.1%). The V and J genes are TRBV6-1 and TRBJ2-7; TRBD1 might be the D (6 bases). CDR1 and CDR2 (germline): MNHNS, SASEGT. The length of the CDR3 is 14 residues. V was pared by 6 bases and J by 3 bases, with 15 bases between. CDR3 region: CASSPTQGFYEQYF. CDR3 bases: TGTGCCAGCAGCCCGACCCAGGGGTTCTACGAGCAGTACTTC.

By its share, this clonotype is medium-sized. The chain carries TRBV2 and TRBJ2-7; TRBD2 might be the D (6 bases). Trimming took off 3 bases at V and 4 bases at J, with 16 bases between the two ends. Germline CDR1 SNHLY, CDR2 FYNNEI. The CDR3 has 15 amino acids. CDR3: CASSELVPGVYEQYF. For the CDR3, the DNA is TGTGCCAGCAGTGAGCTAGTTCCGGGAGTTTACGAGCAGTACTTC.

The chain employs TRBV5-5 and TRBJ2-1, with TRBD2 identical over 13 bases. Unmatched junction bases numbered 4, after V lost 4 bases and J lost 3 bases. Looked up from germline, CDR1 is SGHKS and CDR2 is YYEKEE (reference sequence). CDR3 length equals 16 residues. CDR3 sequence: CASSLWTSGSYNEQFF. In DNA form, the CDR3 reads TGTGCCAGCAGCCTTTGGACTAGCGGGAGCTACAATGAGCAGTTCTTC.

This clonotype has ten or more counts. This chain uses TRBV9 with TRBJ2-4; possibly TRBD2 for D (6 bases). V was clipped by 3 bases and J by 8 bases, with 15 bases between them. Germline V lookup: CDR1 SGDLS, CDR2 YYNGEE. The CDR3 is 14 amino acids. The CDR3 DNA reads TGTGCCAGCAGCGCCGATGGAGGGAGTGACATTCAGTACTTC. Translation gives CASSADGGSDIQYF.

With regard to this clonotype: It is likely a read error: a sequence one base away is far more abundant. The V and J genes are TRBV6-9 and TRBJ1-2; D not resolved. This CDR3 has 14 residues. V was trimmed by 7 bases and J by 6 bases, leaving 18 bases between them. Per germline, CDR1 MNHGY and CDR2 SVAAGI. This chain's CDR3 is CASITQYGTHGYTF. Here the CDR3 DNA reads TGTGCCAGCATTACCCAGTACGGAACACATGGCTACACCTTC.

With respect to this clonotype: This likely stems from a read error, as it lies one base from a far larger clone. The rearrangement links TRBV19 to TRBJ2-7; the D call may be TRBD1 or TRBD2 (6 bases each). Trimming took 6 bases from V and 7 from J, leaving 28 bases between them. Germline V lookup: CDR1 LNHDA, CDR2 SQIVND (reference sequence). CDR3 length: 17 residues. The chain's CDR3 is CASSSSRGPLAYNEQYF. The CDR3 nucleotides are TGTGCCAGTAGCTCATCCCGGGGGCCCCTGGCCTACAATGAGCAGTACTTC.

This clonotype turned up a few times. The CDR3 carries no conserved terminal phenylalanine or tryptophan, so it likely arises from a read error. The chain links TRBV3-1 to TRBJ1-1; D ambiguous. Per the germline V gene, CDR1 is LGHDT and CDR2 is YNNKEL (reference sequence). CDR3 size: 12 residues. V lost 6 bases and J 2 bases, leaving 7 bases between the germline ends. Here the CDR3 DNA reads TGTGCCAGCAGTCGTACAAACACTGAAGCTTTCCTT. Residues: CASSRTNTEAFL.

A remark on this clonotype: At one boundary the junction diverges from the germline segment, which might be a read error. In DNA form, the CDR3 reads TGTGCCAGCAGTTACATGAGGACAGGATCACCCCTCTACTTT. Protein: CASSYMRTGSPLYF. The chain has TRBV6-9 and TRBJ1-6, with TRBD1 matching 7 bases. This CDR3 is 14 amino acids long. Germline loops: CDR1 MNHGY, CDR2 SVAAGI.

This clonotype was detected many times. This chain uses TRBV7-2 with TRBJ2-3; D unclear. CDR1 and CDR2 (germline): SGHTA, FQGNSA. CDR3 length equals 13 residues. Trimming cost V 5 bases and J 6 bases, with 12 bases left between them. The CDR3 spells CASSRSGQDTQYF. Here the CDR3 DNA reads TGTGCCAGCAGCCGCTCTGGTCAGGATACGCAGTATTTT.

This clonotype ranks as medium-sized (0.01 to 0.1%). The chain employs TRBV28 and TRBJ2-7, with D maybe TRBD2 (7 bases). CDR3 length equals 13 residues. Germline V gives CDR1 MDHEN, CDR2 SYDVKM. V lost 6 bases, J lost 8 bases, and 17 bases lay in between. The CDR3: CASSPGGGGQQYF. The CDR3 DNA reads TGTGCCAGCAGCCCCGGAGGGGGGGGCCAGCAGTACTTC.

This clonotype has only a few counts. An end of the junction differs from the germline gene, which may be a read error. Here the CDR3 reads CSAPDPNRSTDTQYF. CDR3 nucleotide sequence: TGTAGTGCTCCCGATCCCAACCGGAGCACAGATACGCAGTATTTT. The V gene is TRBV20-1, the J gene TRBJ2-3; D unclear. The germline V gene has CDR1 DFQATT and CDR2 SNEGSKA (reference sequence). The CDR3 has 15 amino acids.

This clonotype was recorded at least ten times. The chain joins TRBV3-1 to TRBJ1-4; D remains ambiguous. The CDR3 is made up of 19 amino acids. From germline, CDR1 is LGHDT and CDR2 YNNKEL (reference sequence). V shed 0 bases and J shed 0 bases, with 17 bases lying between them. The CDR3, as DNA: TGTGCCAGCAGCCAAGATAGCTTCCTATACTCCGCAACTAATGAAAAACTGTTTTTT. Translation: CASSQDSFLYSATNEKLFF. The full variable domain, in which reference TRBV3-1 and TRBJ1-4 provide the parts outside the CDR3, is DTAVSQTPKYLVTQMGNDKSIKCEQNLGHDTMYWYKQDSKKFLKIMFSYNNKELIINETVPNRFSPKSPDKAHLNLHINSLELGDSAVYFCASSQDSFLYSATNEKLFFGSGTQLSVL.

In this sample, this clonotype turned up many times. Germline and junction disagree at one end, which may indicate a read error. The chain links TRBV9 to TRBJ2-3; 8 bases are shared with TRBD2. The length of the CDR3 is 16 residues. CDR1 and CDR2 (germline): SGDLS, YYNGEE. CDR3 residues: CASSVAGGGTTDTRYF. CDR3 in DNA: TGTGCCAGCAGCGTAGCTGGCGGGGGGACCACAGATACGCGGTATTTT.